The present T cell receptor (beta chain) was sequenced within a study of T cell changes during pregnancy in multiple sclerosis. Sequencing used immunoSEQ multiplex PCR; TCRdb keeps in-frame clones, though not all of them. The data show about 53,000 clones, around 90% seen once. V was clipped by 0 bases and J by 2 bases, with 15 bases between them. Looked up from germline, CDR1 is MGHRA and CDR2 is YSYEKL. This CDR3 is 17 amino acids long. The gene calls are TRBV4-1 and TRBJ2-3; D is ambiguous. The sequencing here drew on CD4+ T cells from peripheral blood mononuclear cells, taken in the third trimester of pregnancy. The sequence was obtained from a female donor with multiple sclerosis, enrolled in a pregnancy study. This CDR3 is CASSQEGWPPLTDTQYF. CDR3 coding DNA: TGCGCCAGCAGCCAAGAGGGCTGGCCTCCTCTCACAGATACGCAGTATTTT.